This T cell receptor beta chain is drawn from a study of PD-1 blockade in classical Hodgkin lymphoma. Study outcomes and limitations: Reasons behind the repertoire differences stay unclear, perhaps disease activity or earlier therapy. It was CD4+ TCR diversity, not CD8+, that rose significantly by C4D1. Those achieving complete response showed baseline diversity like newly diagnosed patients. Relapsed/refractory patients reportedly had the lowest baseline TCR diversity, below newly diagnosed patients, who were below healthy donors.

Time point noted: cycle 4 day 1 (C4D1), after more than five weeks of nivolumab. Each patient relapsed following autologous stem cell transplantation, and prior brentuximab vedotin exposure differed. The CDR3 runs to 15 residues. Looked up from germline, CDR1 is SGDLS and CDR2 is YYNGEE. V lost 0 bases, J lost 0 bases, and 9 bases lay in between. About this clone itself: Antigen specificity is unknown.

Repertoires were generated with immunoSEQ multiplex PCR, while TCRdb's copy carries only in-frame clones and drops some. Of roughly 56,000 clones listed, 70% to 90% are singletons. The chain combines TRBV9 with TRBJ1-1, with TRBD1 as a possible D gene (5 bases). Here the sequenced sample was peripheral blood mononuclear cells (PBMCs), taken before the fourth cycle of nivolumab. The clonotype comes from a human donor with classical Hodgkin lymphoma. Here the CDR3 reads CASSVAGGMNTEAFF. CDR3 bases: TGTGCCAGCAGCGTAGCTGGGGGGATGAACACTGAAGCTTTCTTT.